This record concerns one TCR beta chain sequence. The data were obtained in a study of graft-versus-host responses after intestinal transplantation. The data were produced by immunoSEQ multiplex PCR, yet TCRdb's version contains in-frame clones alone and is incomplete. The data contain 65,000 to 85,000 clones, around nine tenths of them singletons. The bone marrow was collected post-transplant, and it came from the posterior iliac crest or another site. This CDR3 has 13 residues. From germline, CDR1 is SNHLY and CDR2 FYNNEI. V lost 5 bases, J lost 4 bases, and 11 bases lay in between. Sample: bone marrow, taken 700 to 850 days after intestinal transplantation. V and J are TRBV2 and TRBJ1-1; D remains ambiguous. The receptor was isolated from a human patient who received an intestinal transplant, so some T cells may come from the graft donor. This chain's CDR3 is CASSFDTTTEAFF. CDR3 DNA: TGTGCCAGCAGTTTTGACACCACCACTGAAGCTTTCTTT. The full variable domain, completed using reference TRBV2 and TRBJ1-1, is EPEVTQTPSHQVTQMGQEVILRCVPISNHLYFYWYRQILGQKVEFLVSFYNNEISEKSEIFDDQFSVERPDGSNFTLKIRSTKLEDSAMYFCASSFDTTTEAFFGQGTRLTVV.